This entry lists 9 T cell receptor beta chains sequenced from one sample in a study of control samples from healthy donors and cancer patients. The protocol was immunoSEQ multiplex PCR, while the TCRdb copy is restricted to in-frame clones and leaves out a portion. In the table there are 100,000 to 150,000 clones, more than 80% of which are singletons. Specimen: blood. All receptors derive from a man between 18 and 35 years old in good health.

This chain joins TRBV5-6 and TRBJ1-4; 12 bases align to TRBD1. The trim removed 4 bases at V and 2 bases at J, leaving 3 bases unmatched. The CDR3 loop spans 16 amino acids. Per germline, CDR1 SGHDT and CDR2 YYEEEE. CDR3 loop: CASSGDRGHTNEKLFF. In DNA form, the CDR3 reads TGTGCCAGCAGCGGGGACAGGGGGCACACTAATGAAAAACTGTTTTTT.

The chain employs TRBV7-9 and TRBJ2-5, with 12 positions matching TRBD1. With 7 bases clipped from V and 1 base from J, the junction kept 4 bases outside the gene matches. Germline loops: CDR1 SEHNR, CDR2 FQNEAQ (reference sequence). CDR3 length equals 15 residues. CDR3 nucleotides: TGTGCCAGCACCTTGGGACAGGGGGCCCAAGAGACCCAGTACTTC. Amino acids: CASTLGQGAQETQYF.

The chain employs TRBV7-8 and TRBJ1-6, with 8 positions matching TRBD1. The CDR3 contains 17 residues. Germline V gene data show CDR1 as SGHVS and CDR2 as FQNEAQ. After removal of 7 bases from V and 8 bases from J, the junction contained 16 bases not matched to a gene. CDR3: CASNPGGGRDRYSPLHF. The CDR3 coding sequence is TGTGCCAGCAACCCTGGGGGCGGCCGGGACAGGTATTCACCCCTCCACTTT. Full variable domain (missing parts from reference TRBV7-8 and TRBJ1-6): GAGVSQSPRYKVAKRGQDVALRCDPISGHVSLFWYQQALGQGPEFLTYFQNEAQLDKSGLPSDRFFAERPEGSVSTLKIQRTQQEDSAVYLCASNPGGGRDRYSPLHFGNGTRLTVT.

This clone came up once. The chain combines TRBV2 with TRBJ2-7; D uncertain. V gave up 2 bases and J gave up 6 bases, with 8 bases separating them. Germline V gives CDR1 SNHLY, CDR2 FYNNEI. The CDR3 is 12 residues long. The CDR3 region is CASSERVREQYV. For the CDR3, the DNA is TGTGCCAGCAGTGAACGGGTTCGCGAGCAGTACGTC.

The V and J genes are TRBV21-1 and TRBJ1-2. TRBV21-1 is recorded as a pseudogene. The CDR3 spans 12 residues. The CDR3 sequence: CASKGWPYGYTF. The CDR3 region has the DNA TGTGCCAGCAAAGGGTGGCCTTATGGCTACACCTTC.

The CDR3 loop is CASRETGLGVTEAFF. CDR3 nucleotide sequence: TGTGCCAGCAGAGAGACAGGGTTGGGGGTCACTGAAGCTTTCTTT. The chain recombines TRBV6-5 with TRBJ1-1, with TRBD1 matching over 7 bases. CDR1 MNHEY and CDR2 SVGAGI come from the germline V gene. The CDR3 runs to 15 residues. Trimming took 6 bases from V and 4 from J; bases not matched to a gene: 11.

This clone has just one count. The CDR3 region has the DNA TGTGCTAGTGGTTCGAAACCGCTCCTAGCGGGAGGGGTCACCGGGGAGCTGTTTTTT. It is translated as CASGSKPLLAGGVTGELFF. The chain couples TRBV12-5 to TRBJ2-2, with 12 bases that match TRBD2. The V segment lost 4 bases and the J segment 4 bases; nucleotides outside the gene matches: 13. The CDR3 has 19 amino acids. Germline V lookup: CDR1 LGHNT, CDR2 FRNRAP.

The CDR3 protein is CASSIRLAGATGELFF. In DNA, the CDR3 is TGTGCCAGTAGTATCCGACTAGCGGGGGCCACCGGGGAGCTGTTTTTT. The chain couples TRBV19 to TRBJ2-2; 12 nucleotides line up with TRBD2. Germline CDR1 LNHDA, CDR2 SQIVND (reference sequence). This CDR3 region has 16 residues. V shed 3 bases, J shed 4 bases, and the junction held 3 bases outside the gene matches.

This clone was recorded only once. The chain links TRBV18 to TRBJ2-3; unclear D gene. The V gene lost 5 bases and the J gene lost 0 bases, with 6 bases spanning the gap. Germline values: CDR1 KGHSH, CDR2 LQKENI. The CDR3 covers 13 residues. Written as DNA, the CDR3 is TGTGCCAGCTCAGGGCAGAGCACAGATACGCAGTATTTT. Protein: CASSGQSTDTQYF.